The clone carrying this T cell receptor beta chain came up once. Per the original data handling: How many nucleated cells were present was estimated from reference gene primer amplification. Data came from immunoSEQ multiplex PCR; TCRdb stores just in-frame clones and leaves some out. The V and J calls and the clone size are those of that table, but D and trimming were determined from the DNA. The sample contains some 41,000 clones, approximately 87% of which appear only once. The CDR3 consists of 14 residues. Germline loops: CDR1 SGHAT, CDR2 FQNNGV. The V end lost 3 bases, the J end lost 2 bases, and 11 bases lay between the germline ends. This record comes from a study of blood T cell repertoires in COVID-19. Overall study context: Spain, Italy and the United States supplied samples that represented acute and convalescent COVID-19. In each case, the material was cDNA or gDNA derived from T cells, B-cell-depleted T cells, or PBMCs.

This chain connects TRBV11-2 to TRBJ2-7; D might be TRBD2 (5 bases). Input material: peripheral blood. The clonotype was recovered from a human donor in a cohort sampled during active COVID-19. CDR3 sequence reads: CASSFTDFTYEQYF. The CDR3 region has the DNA TGTGCCAGCAGCTTCACGGACTTCACCTACGAGCAGTACTTC.